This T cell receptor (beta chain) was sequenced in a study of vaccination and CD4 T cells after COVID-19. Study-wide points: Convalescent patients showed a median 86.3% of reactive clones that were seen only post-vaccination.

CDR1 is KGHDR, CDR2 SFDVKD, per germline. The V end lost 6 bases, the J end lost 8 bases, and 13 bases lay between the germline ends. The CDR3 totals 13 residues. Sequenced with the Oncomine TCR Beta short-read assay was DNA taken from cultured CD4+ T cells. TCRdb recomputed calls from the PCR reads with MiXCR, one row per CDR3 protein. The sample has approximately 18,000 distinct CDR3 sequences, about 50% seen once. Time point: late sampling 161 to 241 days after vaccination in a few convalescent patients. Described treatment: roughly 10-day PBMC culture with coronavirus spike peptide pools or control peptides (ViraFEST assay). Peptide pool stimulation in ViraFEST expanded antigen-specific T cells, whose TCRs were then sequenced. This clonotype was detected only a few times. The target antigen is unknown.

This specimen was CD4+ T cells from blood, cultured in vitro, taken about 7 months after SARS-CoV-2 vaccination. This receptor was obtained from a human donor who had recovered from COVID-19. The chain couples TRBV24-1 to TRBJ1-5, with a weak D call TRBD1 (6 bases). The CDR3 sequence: CATSSGAYEPQHF. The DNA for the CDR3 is TGTGCCACCAGTTCAGGGGCCTATGAGCCCCAGCATTTT.